This T cell receptor (beta chain) was observed in a study of T cell responses to AZD1222 COVID-19 vaccine. General observations from the study: The study identified only a handful of AZD1222 recipients as seropositive at baseline. Repertoire samples came only from after the peak T cell response. Close to half of all spike-specific TCRs reportedly target regions of the variants that are unmutated.

TCRdb keeps only in-frame clones here, not all; method: immunoSEQ multiplex PCR. The sample yields just over 60,000 clones, 76% seen once. Comments on this clone: The target antigen is unknown.

The CDR3 has 13 residues. CDR1 and CDR2 from the germline V gene are SGHVS and FQNEAQ. V lost 7 bases, J lost 3 bases, and 11 bases lay in between. Sequenced here: peripheral blood, sampled on day 0 of AZD1222 vaccination. The chain links TRBV7-8 to TRBJ2-3; the D is unclear. This TCR derives from an adult in good health. CDR3 sequence (DNA): TGTGCCAGCAAGACCACCGGGACAGATACGCAGTATTTT. This encodes CASKTTGTDTQYF. The variable domain in full, completed from reference TRBV7-8 and TRBJ2-3, reads GAGVSQSPRYKVAKRGQDVALRCDPISGHVSLFWYQQALGQGPEFLTYFQNEAQLDKSGLPSDRFFAERPEGSVSTLKIQRTQQEDSAVYLCASKTTGTDTQYFGPGTRLTVL.